This T cell receptor beta chain appears in the sequencing data of a study of identical twins. Study results and caveats: Cord blood beta clonotypes present at high abundance carried fewer insertions; no such pattern appeared in memory repertoires. Twins' surplus sharing was weaker for beta out-of-frame sequences.

V was cut by 1 base and J by 1 base, with 11 bases left in between. CDR1 and CDR2 (germline): SEHNR, FQNEAQ (reference sequence). The CDR3 is 17 residues long. This clonotype showed up just a few times. Its antigen is not identified. Template switching (which added a universal primer site) was used, and cDNA carried unique molecular identifiers. In TCRdb, the 5' RACE reads were re-called with MiXCR into one record per CDR3 protein. This table holds 700,000 to 950,000 distinct CDR3 sequences, about 12% found once. These data were also reused for a study on yellow fever vaccine responses in identical twins.

The V call is TRBV7-9, the J call TRBJ2-6; TRBD1 is a possible D gene (5 bases). This TCR came from a woman under 30 in good health. Sequencing used PBMCs. The CDR3 here is CASSLVGRDSGANVLTF. For the CDR3, the DNA is TGTGCCAGCAGCTTAGTCGGCAGGGATTCTGGGGCCAACGTCCTGACTTTC.